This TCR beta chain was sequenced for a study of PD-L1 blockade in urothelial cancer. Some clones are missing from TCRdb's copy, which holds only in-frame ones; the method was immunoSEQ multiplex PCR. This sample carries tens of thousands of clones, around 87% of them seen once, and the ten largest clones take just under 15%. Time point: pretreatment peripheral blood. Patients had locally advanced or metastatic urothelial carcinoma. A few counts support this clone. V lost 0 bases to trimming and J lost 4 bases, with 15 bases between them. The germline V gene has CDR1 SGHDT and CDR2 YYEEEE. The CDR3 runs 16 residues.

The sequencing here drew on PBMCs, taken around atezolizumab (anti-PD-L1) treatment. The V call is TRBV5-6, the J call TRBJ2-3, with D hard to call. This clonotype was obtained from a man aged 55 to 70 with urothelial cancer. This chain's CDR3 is CASSLALEYRSDTQYF. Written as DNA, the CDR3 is TGTGCCAGCAGCTTGGCCTTAGAATACCGGTCAGATACGCAGTATTTT.